This T cell receptor (beta chain) was captured in a study of vaccination effects on CD4 cells after COVID-19. Overall study: All participants had two doses of either the BNT162b2 or mRNA-1273 vaccine.

The protocol was immunoSEQ multiplex PCR, while the TCRdb copy is restricted to in-frame clones and leaves out a portion. The repertoire holds 26,000 or so clones, about four fifths seen once, with 16% in the top ten. This clone is judged large. The target antigen is unknown. Under the ViraFEST assay, PBMC were stimulated with viral peptide pools so that antigen-specific CD4+ T cells expanded. Sequencing was performed afterwards. The authors isolated CD4+ T cells after less than eleven days of culture. The person was diagnosed with PCR-confirmed SARS-CoV-2 infection between March and December 2020. Overall study findings and caveats: In people who had recovered, most post-vaccine spike-reactive clones were new vaccine-induced clones.

The receptor was isolated from a human donor who had a prior SARS-CoV-2 infection. The sequencing here drew on CD4+ T cells from PBMCs cultured with HCoV-NL63 spike peptides, taken before COVID-19 vaccination.

Here the CDR3 reads CASSFAGRIPAEFF. The CDR3 nucleotides are TGTGCCAGCAGCTTTGCTGGGCGCATCCCCGCGGAGTTCTTC. The chain is built from TRBV12-1 and TRBJ2-1. TRBV12-1 is recorded as a pseudogene. The CDR3 has 14 residues.